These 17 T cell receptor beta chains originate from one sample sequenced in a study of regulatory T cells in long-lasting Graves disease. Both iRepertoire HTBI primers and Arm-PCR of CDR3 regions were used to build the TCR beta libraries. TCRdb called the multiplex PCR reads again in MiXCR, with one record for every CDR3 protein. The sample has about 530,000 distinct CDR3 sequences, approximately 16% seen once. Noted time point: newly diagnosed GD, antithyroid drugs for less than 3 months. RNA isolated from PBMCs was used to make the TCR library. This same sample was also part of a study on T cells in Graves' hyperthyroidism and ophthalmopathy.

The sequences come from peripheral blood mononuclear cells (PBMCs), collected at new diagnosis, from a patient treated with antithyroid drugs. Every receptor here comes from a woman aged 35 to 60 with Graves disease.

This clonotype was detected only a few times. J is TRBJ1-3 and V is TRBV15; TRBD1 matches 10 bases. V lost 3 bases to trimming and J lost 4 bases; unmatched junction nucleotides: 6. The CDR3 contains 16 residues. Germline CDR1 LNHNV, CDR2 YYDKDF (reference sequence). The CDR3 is CATSSHRDRGGNTIYF. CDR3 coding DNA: TGTGCCACCAGCAGCCATCGGGACAGGGGCGGAAACACCATATATTTT.

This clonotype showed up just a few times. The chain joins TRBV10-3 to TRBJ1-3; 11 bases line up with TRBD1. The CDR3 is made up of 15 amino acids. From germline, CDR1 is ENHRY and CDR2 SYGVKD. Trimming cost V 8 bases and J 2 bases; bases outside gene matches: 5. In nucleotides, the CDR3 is TGTGCCATCCGGACAGGGGGCGCCGCTGGAAACACCATATATTTT. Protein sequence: CAIRTGGAAGNTIYF.

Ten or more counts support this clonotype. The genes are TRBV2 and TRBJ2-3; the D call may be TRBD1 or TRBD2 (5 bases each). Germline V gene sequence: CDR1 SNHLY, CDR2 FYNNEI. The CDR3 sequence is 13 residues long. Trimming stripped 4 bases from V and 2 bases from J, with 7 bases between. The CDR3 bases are TGTGCCAGCAGTGTCGGGACCACAGATACGCAGTATTTT. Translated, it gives CASSVGTTDTQYF. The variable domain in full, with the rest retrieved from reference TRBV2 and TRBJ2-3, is EPEVTQTPSHQVTQMGQEVILRCVPISNHLYFYWYRQILGQKVEFLVSFYNNEISEKSEIFDDQFSVERPDGSNFTLKIRSTKLEDSAMYFCASSVGTTDTQYFGPGTRLTVL.

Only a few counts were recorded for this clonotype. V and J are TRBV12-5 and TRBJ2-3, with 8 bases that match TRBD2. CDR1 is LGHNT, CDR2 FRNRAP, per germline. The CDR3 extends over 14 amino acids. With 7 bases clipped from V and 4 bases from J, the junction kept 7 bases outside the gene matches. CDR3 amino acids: CASAWGTRADTQYF. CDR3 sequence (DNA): TGTGCTAGTGCCTGGGGGACTAGGGCAGATACGCAGTATTTT.

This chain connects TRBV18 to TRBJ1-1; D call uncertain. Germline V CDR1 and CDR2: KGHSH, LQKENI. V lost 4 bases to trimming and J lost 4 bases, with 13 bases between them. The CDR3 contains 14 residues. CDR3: CASSLSAGVTEAFF. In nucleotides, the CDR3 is TGTGCCAGCTCACTCAGTGCGGGAGTCACTGAAGCTTTCTTT.

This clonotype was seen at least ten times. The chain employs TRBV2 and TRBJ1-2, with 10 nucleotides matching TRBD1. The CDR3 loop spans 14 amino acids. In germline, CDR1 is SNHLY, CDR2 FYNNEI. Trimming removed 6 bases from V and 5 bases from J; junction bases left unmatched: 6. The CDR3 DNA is TGTGCCAGCAGGGGGGGGACAGGGGTTTATGGCTACACCTTC. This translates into CASRGGTGVYGYTF.

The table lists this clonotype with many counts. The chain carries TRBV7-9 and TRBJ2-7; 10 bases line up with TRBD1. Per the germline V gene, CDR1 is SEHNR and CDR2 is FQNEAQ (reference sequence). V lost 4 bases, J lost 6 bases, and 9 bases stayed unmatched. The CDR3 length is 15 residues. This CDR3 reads CASSSPGGTGAEQYF. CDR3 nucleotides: TGTGCCAGCAGCTCTCCAGGAGGGACAGGGGCCGAGCAGTACTTC.

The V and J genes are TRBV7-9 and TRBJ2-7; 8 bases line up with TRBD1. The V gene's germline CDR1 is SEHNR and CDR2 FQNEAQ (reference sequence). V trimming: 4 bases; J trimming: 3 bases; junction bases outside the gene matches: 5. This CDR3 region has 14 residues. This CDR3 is CASSSRDRIYEQYF. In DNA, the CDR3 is TGTGCCAGCAGCTCCCGGGACAGGATCTACGAGCAGTACTTC.

The CDR3 spells CASSPLQTYEQYF. In DNA form, the CDR3 reads TGTGCCAGCTCACCTCTCCAAACCTACGAGCAGTACTTC. The chain links TRBV6-2 or TRBV6-3 to TRBJ2-7; D not resolved. Trimming removed 8 bases from V and 2 bases from J, with 13 bases in between. CDR1 and CDR2 from the germline V gene are MNHEY and SVGEGT. The CDR3 covers 13 residues.

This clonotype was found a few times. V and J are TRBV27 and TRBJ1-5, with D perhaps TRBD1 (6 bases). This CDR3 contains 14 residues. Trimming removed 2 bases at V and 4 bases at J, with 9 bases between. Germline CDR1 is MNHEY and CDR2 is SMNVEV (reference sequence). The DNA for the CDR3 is TGTGCCAGCAGTTTACGGGGGGCAAATCAGCCCCAGCATTTT. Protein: CASSLRGANQPQHF.

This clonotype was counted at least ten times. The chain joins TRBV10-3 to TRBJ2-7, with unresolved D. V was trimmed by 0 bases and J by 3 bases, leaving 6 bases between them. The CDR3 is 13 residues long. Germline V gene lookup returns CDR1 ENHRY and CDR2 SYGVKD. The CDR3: CAISESPGYEQYF. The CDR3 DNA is TGTGCCATCAGTGAGTCGCCAGGCTACGAGCAGTACTTC.

In DNA, the CDR3 is TGCGCCAGCAGCCTTTTGGGAGGACAGGCCTACGAGCAGTACTTC. As protein: CASSLLGGQAYEQYF. This chain joins TRBV5-1 and TRBJ2-7, with D tentatively TRBD1 (7 bases). Trimming removed 4 bases from V and 2 bases from J, with 16 bases in between. The CDR3 is 15 residues long. Looked up from germline, CDR1 is SGHRS and CDR2 is YFSETQ.

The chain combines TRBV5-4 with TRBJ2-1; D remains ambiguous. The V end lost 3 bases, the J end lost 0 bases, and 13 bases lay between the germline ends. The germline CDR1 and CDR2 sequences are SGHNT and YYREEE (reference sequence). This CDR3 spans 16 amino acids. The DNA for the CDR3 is TGTGCCAGCAGCTCATATCCTAGGAGCTCCTACAATGAGCAGTTCTTC. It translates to CASSSYPRSSYNEQFF.

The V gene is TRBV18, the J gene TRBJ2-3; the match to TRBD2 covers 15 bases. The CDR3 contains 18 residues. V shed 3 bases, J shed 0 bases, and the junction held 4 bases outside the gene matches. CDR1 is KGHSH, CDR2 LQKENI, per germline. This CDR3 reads CASSPRTSGGASTDTQYF. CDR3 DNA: TGTGCCAGCTCACCCCGGACTAGCGGGGGGGCAAGCACAGATACGCAGTATTTT.

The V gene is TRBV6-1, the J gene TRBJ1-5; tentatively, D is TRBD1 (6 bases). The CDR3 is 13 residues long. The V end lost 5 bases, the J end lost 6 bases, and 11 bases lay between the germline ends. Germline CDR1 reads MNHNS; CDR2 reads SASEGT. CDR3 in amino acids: CASSTGWGQPQHF. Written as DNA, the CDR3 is TGTGCCAGCAGTACAGGGTGGGGTCAGCCCCAGCATTTT.

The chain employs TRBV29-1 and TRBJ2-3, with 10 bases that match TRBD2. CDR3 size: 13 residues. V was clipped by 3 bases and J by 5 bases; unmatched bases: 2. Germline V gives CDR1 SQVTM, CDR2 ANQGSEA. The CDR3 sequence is CSVDLAGVDTQYF. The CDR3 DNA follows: TGCAGCGTTGACCTAGCGGGAGTAGATACGCAGTATTTT.

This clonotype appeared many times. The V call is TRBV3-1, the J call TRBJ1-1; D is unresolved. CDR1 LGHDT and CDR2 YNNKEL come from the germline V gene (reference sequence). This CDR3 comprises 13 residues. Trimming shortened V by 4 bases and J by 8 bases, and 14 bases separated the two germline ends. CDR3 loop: CASSPNSRSEAFF. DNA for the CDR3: TGTGCCAGCAGCCCAAATAGCCGATCAGAAGCTTTCTTT.